The text below deals with one TCR beta chain. The data were obtained in a study of CD8+ T cells in alopecia areata. The CDR3 loop spans 15 amino acids. J gave up 3 bases and V 7 bases, and 8 bases lay outside the gene matches. Germline V lookup: CDR1 MNHNY, CDR2 SVGAGI (reference sequence). Once RNA had been extracted, it was reverse transcribed into cDNA to act as the sequencing template. Using immunoSEQ multiplex PCR, the repertoire was profiled, and TCRdb retains in-frame clones only, with some absent. The data show under 150,000 clones, less than 50% seen once. This chain uses TRBV6-6 with TRBJ2-2; 7 bases fit TRBD2. Sequencing was performed on NKG2D-low CD8+ T cells sorted from blood. The receptor was isolated from a human donor with alopecia areata. CDR3 sequence (DNA): TGTGCCAGCACCCCAGGACTAGATCACACCGGGGAGCTGTTTTTT. It specifies CASTPGLDHTGELFF.